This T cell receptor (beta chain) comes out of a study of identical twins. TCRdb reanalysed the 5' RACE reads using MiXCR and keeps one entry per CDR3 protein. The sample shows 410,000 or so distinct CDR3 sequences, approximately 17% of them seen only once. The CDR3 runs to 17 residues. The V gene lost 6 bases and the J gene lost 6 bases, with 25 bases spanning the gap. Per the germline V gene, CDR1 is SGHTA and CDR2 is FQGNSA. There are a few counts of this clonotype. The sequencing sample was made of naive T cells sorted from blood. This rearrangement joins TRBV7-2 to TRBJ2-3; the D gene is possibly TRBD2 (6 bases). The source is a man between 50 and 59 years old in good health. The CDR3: CASSFNSGFNAGDTQYF. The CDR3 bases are TGTGCCAGCAGTTTTAACAGCGGGTTTAACGCAGGGGATACGCAGTATTTT.